Included here is one TCR beta chain sequence, with context. The sample is drawn from a study of blood T cell repertoires in COVID-19. In the study overall: The samples span acute and convalescent COVID-19 from the United States, Italy and Spain. T cells, B-cell-depleted T cells, or PBMCs supplied cDNA or gDNA.

The data were produced by immunoSEQ multiplex PCR, yet TCRdb's version contains in-frame clones alone and is incomplete. The table lists under 500,000 clones, about 89% of them singletons. The trim removed 2 bases at V and 4 bases at J, leaving 6 bases unmatched. The CDR3 contains 15 residues. The germline V gene has CDR1 LGHDT and CDR2 YNNKEL (reference sequence). The sequence derives from a woman aged 25 to 39 with acute or convalescent COVID-19. V is TRBV3-1 (or the pseudogene TRBV3-2) and J is TRBJ2-7, with 9 bases aligning to TRBD1. Input material: peripheral blood. The CDR3 loop is CASSQMGQGTYEQYF. The CDR3 bases are TGTGCCAGCAGCCAAATGGGACAGGGAACTTACGAGCAGTACTTC.